The 14 T cell receptor beta chains reported below all come from one sample, sequenced in a study of TIL therapy for anti-PD-1-resistant metastatic lung cancer (dated by TCRdb to about 2021). The time point label here, explained by the study, means: pre-treatment sample, taken before nivolumab and TIL therapy. The immunoSEQ v3 hsTCRB kit was used to amplify TCR beta CDR3 regions from genomic DNA through bias-controlled multiplex PCR. This immuneACCESS table, as held by TCRdb, lists in-frame sequences with V and J called but not all clones. Of the missing ones, under half trace to an unresolved V gene in checked studies; the others have no known cause. The sample table shows 25,000 to 35,000 clones, and about 70% are seen once. 2.5% to 3% of the sample belongs to the ten largest clones. Here the sequenced sample was blood, taken at baseline. These receptors were taken from a woman aged 30-79 years with non-small cell lung cancer.

V and J are TRBV9 and TRBJ2-5; no definite D call. Trimming cost V 3 bases and J 0 bases, with 12 bases left between them. This CDR3 contains 15 residues. Germline V gene lookup returns CDR1 SGDLS and CDR2 YYNGEE. CDR3 nucleotide sequence: TGTGCCAGCAGCGCCCAGTCGCGGTACCAAGAGACCCAGTACTTC. Protein sequence: CASSAQSRYQETQYF.

The chain links TRBV6-6 to TRBJ1-1; tentative D call: TRBD1 (5 bases). The CDR3 spans 15 residues. V lost 6 bases and J lost 3, with 17 bases in between. Per germline, CDR1 MNHNY and CDR2 SVGAGI (reference sequence). CDR3 DNA: TGTGCCAGCAGCCTCACCAGGGTGGTGGACACTGAAGCTTTCTTT. Translated: CASSLTRVVDTEAFF.

The chain couples TRBV5-4 to TRBJ2-7; the match to TRBD1 covers 7 bases. The germline V gene has CDR1 SGHNT and CDR2 YYREEE (reference sequence). The CDR3 is made up of 14 amino acids. The ends lost 2 bases at V and 7 bases at J; junction bases unmatched: 9. The CDR3 loop reads CASSFTGQAREQYF. CDR3 DNA: TGTGCCAGCAGCTTTACCGGACAGGCGCGGGAGCAGTACTTC. Combining the CDR3 with reference TRBV5-4 and TRBJ2-7 gives the whole variable domain ETGVTQSPTHLIKTRGQQVTLRCSSQSGHNTVSWYQQALGQGPQFIFQYYREEENGRGNFPPRFSGLQFPNYSSELNVNALELDDSALYLCASSFTGQAREQYFGPGTRLTVT.

The gene calls are TRBV11-2 and TRBJ2-5, with TRBD1 matching 7 bases. V shed 2 bases, J shed 5 bases, and the junction held 5 bases outside the gene matches. The CDR3 consists of 14 residues. Germline V gene data show CDR1 as SGHAT and CDR2 as FQNNGV. In DNA, the CDR3 is TGTGCCAGCAGCTTAACGACAGGGCAGGAGACCCAGTACTTC. Translating it yields CASSLTTGQETQYF.

This clone was counted once. The CDR3: CASRTSGGSYEQYF. The DNA for the CDR3 is TGTGCCAGCCGAACTAGCGGGGGCTCCTACGAGCAGTACTTC. This chain joins TRBV7-2 and TRBJ2-7; 11 bases match TRBD2. The CDR3 sequence is 14 residues long. The germline V gene has CDR1 SGHTA and CDR2 FQGNSA. After removal of 8 bases from V and 0 bases from J, the junction contained 3 bases not matched to a gene. The full variable domain, rest sourced from reference TRBV7-2 and TRBJ2-7, is GAGVSQSPSNKVTEKGKDVELRCDPISGHTALYWYRQSLGQGLEFLIYFQGNSAPDKSGLPSDRFSAERTGGSVSTLTIQRTQQEDSAVYLCASRTSGGSYEQYFGPGTRLTVT.

This clone was found once. The chain uses TRBV11-2 and TRBJ2-7; D may be TRBD1 (5 bases). The germline V and J ends were trimmed by 1 base and 5 bases, with 9 bases remaining between them. The CDR3 extends over 13 amino acids. CDR1 is SGHAT, CDR2 FQNNGV, per germline. CDR3 residues: CASSLAGPHEQYF. CDR3 DNA sequence: TGTGCCAGCAGCTTAGCAGGGCCGCACGAGCAGTACTTC. Based on the CDR3 plus reference TRBV11-2 and TRBJ2-7, the full variable domain is EAGVAQSPRYKIIEKRQSVAFWCNPISGHATLYWYQQILGQGPKLLIQFQNNGVVDDSQLPKDRFSAERLKGVDSTLKIQPAKLEDSAVYLCASSLAGPHEQYFGPGTRLTVT.

A remark on this clone: Other DNA sequences in this sample translate to the same CDR3. CDR3 protein: CASSINRDRNQPQHF. The DNA for the CDR3 is TGTGCCAGTAGTATAAACAGGGACCGCAATCAGCCCCAGCATTTT. The rearrangement uses TRBV19 and TRBJ1-5, with D tentatively TRBD1 (6 bases). Per germline, CDR1 LNHDA and CDR2 SQIVND (reference sequence). V was cut by 2 bases and J by 2 bases, with 10 bases left in between. The CDR3 has 15 amino acids.

The chain's CDR3 is CASSELHGTGFVTYEQYF. The DNA of the CDR3 is TGTGCCAGCAGTGAATTGCATGGGACAGGGTTCGTCACATACGAGCAGTACTTC. The gene calls are TRBV6-1 and TRBJ2-7, with TRBD1 identical over 9 bases. The CDR3 is made up of 18 amino acids. V gave up 2 bases and J gave up 4 bases; unmatched junction bases: 15. The germline V gene encodes CDR1 MNHNS and CDR2 SASEGT.

Only a few counts were recorded for this clone. The chain uses TRBV19 and TRBJ2-2, with D possibly being TRBD2 (6 bases). Germline loops: CDR1 LNHDA, CDR2 SQIVND (reference sequence). The CDR3 extends over 16 amino acids. Trimming shortened V by 1 base and J by 3 bases, and 12 bases separated the two germline ends. The DNA for the CDR3 is TGTGCCAGTAGTATAGCGGTAGCGGCCTACACCGGGGAGCTGTTTTTT. Translated, it gives CASSIAVAAYTGELFF. Complete variable domain (other parts from reference TRBV19 and TRBJ2-2): DGGITQSPKYLFRKEGQNVTLSCEQNLNHDAMYWYRQDPGQGLRLIYYSQIVNDFQKGDIAEGYSVSREKKESFPLTVTSAQKNPTAFYLCASSIAVAAYTGELFFGEGSRLTVL.

The rearrangement uses TRBV5-6 and TRBJ1-2; 9 nucleotides align to TRBD1. This CDR3 region has 15 residues. CDR1 is SGHDT, CDR2 YYEEEE, per germline. With 4 bases clipped from V and 8 bases from J, the junction kept 12 bases outside the gene matches. The CDR3 nucleotides read TGTGCCAGCAGCCCGGGAACCGGGACAGGGCGAGGCTACACCTTC. It codes for CASSPGTGTGRGYTF.

This clone was seen a handful of times. The V call is TRBV7-8, the J call TRBJ2-1; no clear D gene. This CDR3 spans 11 amino acids. V was trimmed by 1 base and J by 10 bases, leaving 5 bases between them. Germline CDR1 is SGHVS and CDR2 is FQNEAQ. This CDR3 is CASSLEREQFF. The CDR3 bases are TGTGCCAGCAGCTTAGAAAGGGAGCAGTTCTTC.

The V and J genes are TRBV9 and TRBJ1-5; tentative D call: TRBD1 (6 bases). Germline V gene data show CDR1 as SGDLS and CDR2 as YYNGEE. This CDR3 spans 13 amino acids. Trimming left V 2 bases short and J 7 bases short, with 10 bases between. CDR3 loop: CASSVDSSQPQHF. Here the CDR3 DNA reads TGTGCCAGCAGCGTGGACAGTTCACAGCCCCAGCATTTT.

This chain uses TRBV30 with TRBJ1-6; D might be TRBD1 (5 bases). The CDR3 is made up of 13 amino acids. The germline V gene has CDR1 GTSNPN and CDR2 SVGIG (reference sequence). Trimming pared 3 bases from V and 7 bases from J, leaving 10 bases between. The CDR3 DNA sequence: TGTGCCTGGAGCACAGGACTGAATTCACCCCTCCACTTT. It yields the protein CAWSTGLNSPLHF. Filled out from reference TRBV30 and TRBJ1-6, the complete variable domain reads SQTIHQWPATLVQPVGSPLSLECTVEGTSNPNLYWYRQAAGRGLQLLFYSVGIGQISSEVPQNLSASRPQDRQFILSSKKLLLSDSGFYLCAWSTGLNSPLHFGNGTRLTVT.

The chain carries TRBV7-7 and TRBJ1-1; D ambiguous. Per the germline V gene, CDR1 is SSHAT and CDR2 is FNYEAQ (reference sequence). The CDR3 runs 15 residues. Trimming left V 2 bases short and J 2 bases short, with 12 bases between. The CDR3 loop reads CASSLLVSQNTEAFF. Here the CDR3 DNA reads TGTGCCAGCAGCTTATTGGTCTCCCAAAACACTGAAGCTTTCTTT.